Sequencing of this T cell receptor beta chain was carried out in a study of cytomegalovirus exposure and HLA in healthy donors. To note about this clone: What it binds is not known.

Study-level results: DRB1 had the most TCR associations and HLA-C the fewest, a later analysis found, with rates varying by HLA locus. Apart from CMV serostatus, no immune exposure information was available. Researchers reported from a later analysis that most CMV-associated TCR beta chains appeared HLA-restricted. The classifier reportedly diagnosed cytomegalovirus status with high sensitivity and specificity.

The PCR had 60 Vbeta and 13 Jbeta primers. Sequenced by immunoSEQ multiplex PCR; TCRdb stores in-frame clones only, minus some. This sample carries 110,000 to 150,000 clones, 75% of them seen once, and the ten largest clones take around 7%. The CDR3 sequence is 14 residues long. The V and J ends lost 4 bases and 2 bases, in that order; junction bases with no gene match: 4. The germline CDR1 and CDR2 sequences are SNHLY and FYNNEI. This receptor was identified in a man aged 30 to 39 in good health and CMV-seronegative. The sample comprised PBMCs. The chain is built from TRBV2 and TRBJ2-5; 7 nucleotides agree with TRBD1. CDR3 sequence (DNA): TGTGCCAGCAGTGGGGACAGCGAACAAGAGACCCAGTACTTC. Encoded protein: CASSGDSEQETQYF.